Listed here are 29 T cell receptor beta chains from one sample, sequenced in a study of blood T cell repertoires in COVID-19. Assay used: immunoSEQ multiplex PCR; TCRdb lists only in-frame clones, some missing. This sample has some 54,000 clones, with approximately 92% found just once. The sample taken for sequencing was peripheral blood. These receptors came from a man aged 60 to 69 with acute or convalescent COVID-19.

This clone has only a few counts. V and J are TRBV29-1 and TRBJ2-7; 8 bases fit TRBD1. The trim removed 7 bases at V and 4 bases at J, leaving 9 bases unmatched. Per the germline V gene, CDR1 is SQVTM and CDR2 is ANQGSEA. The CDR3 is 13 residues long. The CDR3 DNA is TGCAGCGCCAGGGGGCAGGGCGCTTACGAGCAGTACTTC. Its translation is CSARGQGAYEQYF.

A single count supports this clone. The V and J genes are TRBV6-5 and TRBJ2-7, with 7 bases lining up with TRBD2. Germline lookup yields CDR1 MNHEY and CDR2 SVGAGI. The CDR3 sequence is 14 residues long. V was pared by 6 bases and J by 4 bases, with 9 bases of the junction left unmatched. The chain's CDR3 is CASRARGGSYEQYF. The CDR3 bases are TGTGCCAGCAGGGCGAGGGGCGGGAGTTACGAGCAGTACTTC.

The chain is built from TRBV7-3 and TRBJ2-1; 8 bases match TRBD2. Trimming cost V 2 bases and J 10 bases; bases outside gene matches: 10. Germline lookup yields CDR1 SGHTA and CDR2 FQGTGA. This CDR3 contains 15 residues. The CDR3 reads CASSLEGLEVEEQFF. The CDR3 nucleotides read TGTGCCAGCAGCTTAGAGGGACTAGAAGTAGAAGAGCAGTTCTTC.

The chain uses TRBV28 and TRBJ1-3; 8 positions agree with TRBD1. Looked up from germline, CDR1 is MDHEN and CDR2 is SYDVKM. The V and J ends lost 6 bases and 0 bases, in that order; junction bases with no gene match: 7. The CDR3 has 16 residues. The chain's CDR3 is CASSHDRGASGNTIYF. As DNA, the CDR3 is TGTGCCAGCAGCCACGACAGGGGTGCCTCTGGAAACACCATATATTTT. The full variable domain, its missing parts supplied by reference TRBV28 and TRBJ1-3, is DVKVTQSSRYLVKRTGEKVFLECVQDMDHENMFWYRQDPGLGLRLIYFSYDVKMKEKGDIPEGYSVSREKKERFSLILESASTNQTSMYLCASSHDRGASGNTIYFGEGSWLTVV.

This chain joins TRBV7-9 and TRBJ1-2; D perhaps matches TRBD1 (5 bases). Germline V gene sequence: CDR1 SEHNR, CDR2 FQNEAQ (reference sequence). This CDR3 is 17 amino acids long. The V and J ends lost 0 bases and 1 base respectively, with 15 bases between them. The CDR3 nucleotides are TGTGCCAGCAGCTTAGCAGGGGAAGGGCCGAATAACTATGGCTACACCTTC. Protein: CASSLAGEGPNNYGYTF.

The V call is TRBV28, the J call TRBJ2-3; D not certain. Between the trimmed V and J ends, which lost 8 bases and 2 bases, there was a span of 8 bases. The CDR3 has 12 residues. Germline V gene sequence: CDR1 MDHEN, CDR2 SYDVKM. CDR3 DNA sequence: TGTGCCAGCGACTCCGACACAGATACGCAGTATTTT. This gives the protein CASDSDTDTQYF.

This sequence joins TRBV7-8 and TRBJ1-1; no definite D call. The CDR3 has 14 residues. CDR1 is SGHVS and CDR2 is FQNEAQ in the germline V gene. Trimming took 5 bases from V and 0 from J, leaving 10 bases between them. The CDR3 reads CASSVGTMNTEAFF. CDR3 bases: TGTGCCAGCAGCGTTGGCACTATGAACACTGAAGCTTTCTTT.

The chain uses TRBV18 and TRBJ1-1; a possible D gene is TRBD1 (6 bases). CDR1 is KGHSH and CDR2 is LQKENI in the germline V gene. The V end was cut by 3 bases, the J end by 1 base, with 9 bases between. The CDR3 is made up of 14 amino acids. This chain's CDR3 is CASSPTQGNTEAFF. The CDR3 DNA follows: TGTGCCAGCTCACCTACACAGGGGAACACTGAAGCTTTCTTT.

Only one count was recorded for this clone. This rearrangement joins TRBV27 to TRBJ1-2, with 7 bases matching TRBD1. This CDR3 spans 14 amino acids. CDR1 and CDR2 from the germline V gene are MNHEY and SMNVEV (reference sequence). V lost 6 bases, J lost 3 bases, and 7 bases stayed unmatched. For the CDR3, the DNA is TGTGCCAGCAGCCCCCGCGGACAGGACTATGGCTACACCTTC. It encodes CASSPRGQDYGYTF.

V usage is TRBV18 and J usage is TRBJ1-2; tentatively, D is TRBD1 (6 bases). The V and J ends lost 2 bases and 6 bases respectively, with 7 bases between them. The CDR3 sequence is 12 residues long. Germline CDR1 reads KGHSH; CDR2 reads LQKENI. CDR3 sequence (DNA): TGTGCCAGCTCACCAGGGGGCCATGGCTACACCTTC. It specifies CASSPGGHGYTF.

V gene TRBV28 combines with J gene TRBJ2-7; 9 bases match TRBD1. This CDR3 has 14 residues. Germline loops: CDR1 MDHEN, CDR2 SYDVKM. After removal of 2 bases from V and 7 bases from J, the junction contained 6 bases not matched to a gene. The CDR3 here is CASSLGGTGREQYF. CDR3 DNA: TGTGCCAGCAGTTTAGGAGGGACAGGGCGGGAGCAGTACTTC. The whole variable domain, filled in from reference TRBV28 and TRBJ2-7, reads DVKVTQSSRYLVKRTGEKVFLECVQDMDHENMFWYRQDPGLGLRLIYFSYDVKMKEKGDIPEGYSVSREKKERFSLILESASTNQTSMYLCASSLGGTGREQYFGPGTRLTVT.

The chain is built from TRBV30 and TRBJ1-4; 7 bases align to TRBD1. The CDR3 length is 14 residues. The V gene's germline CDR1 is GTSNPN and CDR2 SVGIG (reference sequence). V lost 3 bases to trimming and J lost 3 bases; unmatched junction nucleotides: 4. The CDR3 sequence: CAWRATGSNEKLFF. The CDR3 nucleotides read TGTGCCTGGAGAGCGACAGGGTCTAATGAAAAACTGTTTTTT.

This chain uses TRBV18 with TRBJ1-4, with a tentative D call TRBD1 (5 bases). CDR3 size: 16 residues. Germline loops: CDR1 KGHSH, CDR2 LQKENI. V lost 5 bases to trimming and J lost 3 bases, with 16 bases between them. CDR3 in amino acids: CASSLTQGIANEKLFF. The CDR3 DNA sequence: TGTGCCAGCTCATTGACTCAGGGTATCGCTAATGAAAAACTGTTTTTT.

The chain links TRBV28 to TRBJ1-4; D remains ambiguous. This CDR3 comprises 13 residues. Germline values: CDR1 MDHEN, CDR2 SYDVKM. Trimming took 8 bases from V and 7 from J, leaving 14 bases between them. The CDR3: CASSTTRGEKLFF. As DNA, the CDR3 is TGTGCCAGCTCAACTACACGGGGTGAAAAACTGTTTTTT.

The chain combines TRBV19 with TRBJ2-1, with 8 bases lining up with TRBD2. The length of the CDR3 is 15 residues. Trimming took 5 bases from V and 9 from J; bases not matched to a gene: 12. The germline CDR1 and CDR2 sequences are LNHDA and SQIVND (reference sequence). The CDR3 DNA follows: TGTGCCAGTAGTCTCCAGGGGACTAGGCATGGTGAGCAGTTCTTC. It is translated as CASSLQGTRHGEQFF.

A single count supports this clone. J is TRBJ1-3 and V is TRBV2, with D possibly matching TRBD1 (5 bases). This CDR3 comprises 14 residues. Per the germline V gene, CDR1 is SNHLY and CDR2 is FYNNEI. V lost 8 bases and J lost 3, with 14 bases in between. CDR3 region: CASGLAGVGNTIYF. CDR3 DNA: TGTGCCAGCGGCCTTGCGGGGGTTGGAAACACCATATATTTT.

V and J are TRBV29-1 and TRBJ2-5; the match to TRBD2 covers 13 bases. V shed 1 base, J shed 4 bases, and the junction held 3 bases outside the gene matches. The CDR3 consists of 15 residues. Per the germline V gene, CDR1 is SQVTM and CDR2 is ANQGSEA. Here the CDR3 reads CSVEGTSGSGETQYF. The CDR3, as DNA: TGCAGCGTTGAAGGGACTAGCGGGAGCGGAGAGACCCAGTACTTC.

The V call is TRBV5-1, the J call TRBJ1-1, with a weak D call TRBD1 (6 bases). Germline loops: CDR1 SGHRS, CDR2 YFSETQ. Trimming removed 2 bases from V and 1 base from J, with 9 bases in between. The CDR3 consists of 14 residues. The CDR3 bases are TGCGCCAGCAGCTTACAGACAGGGAACACTGAAGCTTTCTTT. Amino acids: CASSLQTGNTEAFF.

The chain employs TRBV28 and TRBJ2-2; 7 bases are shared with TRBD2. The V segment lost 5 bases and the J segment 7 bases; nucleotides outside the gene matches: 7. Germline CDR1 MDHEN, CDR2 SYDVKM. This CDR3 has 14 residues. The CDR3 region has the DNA TGTGCCAGCAGTACCTCCAGCGGGAACGGGGAGCTGTTTTTT. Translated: CASSTSSGNGELFF.

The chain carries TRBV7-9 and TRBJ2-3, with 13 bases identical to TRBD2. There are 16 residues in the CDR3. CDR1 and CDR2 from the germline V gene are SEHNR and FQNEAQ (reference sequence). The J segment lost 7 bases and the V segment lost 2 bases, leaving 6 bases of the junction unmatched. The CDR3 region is CASSLWTSGRIHTQYF. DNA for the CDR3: TGTGCCAGCAGCTTATGGACTAGCGGGAGAATCCATACGCAGTATTTT.

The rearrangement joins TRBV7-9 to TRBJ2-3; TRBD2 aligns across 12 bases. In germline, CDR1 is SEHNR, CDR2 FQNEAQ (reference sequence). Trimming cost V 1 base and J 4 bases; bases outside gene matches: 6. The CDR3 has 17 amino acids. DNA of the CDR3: TGTGCCAGCAGCTTAGTCGCGACTAGCGGGAGCGCAGATACGCAGTATTTT. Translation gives CASSLVATSGSADTQYF.

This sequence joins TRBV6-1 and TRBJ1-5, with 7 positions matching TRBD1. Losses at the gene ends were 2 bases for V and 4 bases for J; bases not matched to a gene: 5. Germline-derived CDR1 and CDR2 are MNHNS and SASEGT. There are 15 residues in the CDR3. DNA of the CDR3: TGTGCCAGCAGTGAAAACAGGGGAAGGAATCAGCCCCAGCATTTT. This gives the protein CASSENRGRNQPQHF.

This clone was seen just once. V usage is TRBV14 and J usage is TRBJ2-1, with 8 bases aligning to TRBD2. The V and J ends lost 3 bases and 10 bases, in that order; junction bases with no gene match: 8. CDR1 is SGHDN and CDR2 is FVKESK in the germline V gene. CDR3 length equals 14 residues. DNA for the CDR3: TGTGCCAGCAGCCATACCGGGACTAGAGGGGAGCAGTTCTTC. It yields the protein CASSHTGTRGEQFF. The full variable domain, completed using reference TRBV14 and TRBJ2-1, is EAGVTQFPSHSVIEKGQTVTLRCDPISGHDNLYWYRRVMGKEIKFLLHFVKESKQDESGMPNNRFLAERTGGTYSTLKVQPAELEDSGVYFCASSHTGTRGEQFFGPGTRLTVL.

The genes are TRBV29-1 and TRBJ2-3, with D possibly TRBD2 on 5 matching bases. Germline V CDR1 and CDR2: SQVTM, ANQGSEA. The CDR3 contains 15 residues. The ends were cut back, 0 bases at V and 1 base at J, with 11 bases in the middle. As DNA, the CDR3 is TGCAGCGTTGAAGAATGGACTGGGGGCACAGATACGCAGTATTTT. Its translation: CSVEEWTGGTDTQYF.

CDR3 sequence: CATSAGWSQPQHF. The CDR3 DNA is TGTGCCACCAGTGCTGGATGGAGTCAGCCCCAGCATTTT. The chain combines TRBV24-1 with TRBJ1-5; D remains ambiguous. The length of the CDR3 is 13 residues. The V gene's germline CDR1 is KGHDR and CDR2 SFDVKD. The V end was cut by 5 bases, the J end by 6 bases, with 10 bases between.

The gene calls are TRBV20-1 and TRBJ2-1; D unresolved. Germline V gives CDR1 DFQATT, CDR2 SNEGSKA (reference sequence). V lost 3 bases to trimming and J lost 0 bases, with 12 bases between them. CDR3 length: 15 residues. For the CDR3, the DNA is TGCAGTGCTAGTGTCGCAGGCGACTCCTACAATGAGCAGTTCTTC. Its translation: CSASVAGDSYNEQFF.

The CDR3 reads CASILQGRTGELFF. The CDR3, as DNA: TGTGCCAGCATTCTCCAGGGCAGGACCGGGGAGCTGTTTTTT. V gene TRBV6-5 combines with J gene TRBJ2-2, with D perhaps TRBD1 (5 bases). The CDR3 consists of 14 residues. Germline values: CDR1 MNHEY, CDR2 SVGAGI. Trimming pared 7 bases from V and 5 bases from J, leaving 14 bases between.

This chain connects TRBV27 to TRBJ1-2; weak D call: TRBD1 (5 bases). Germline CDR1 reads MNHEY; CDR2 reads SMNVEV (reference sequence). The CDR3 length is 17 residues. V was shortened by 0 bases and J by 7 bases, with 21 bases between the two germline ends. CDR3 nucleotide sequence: TGTGCCAGCAGTTTATCGGCCAACGCGGGGGTTTACCGTGGCTACACCTTC. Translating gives CASSLSANAGVYRGYTF.

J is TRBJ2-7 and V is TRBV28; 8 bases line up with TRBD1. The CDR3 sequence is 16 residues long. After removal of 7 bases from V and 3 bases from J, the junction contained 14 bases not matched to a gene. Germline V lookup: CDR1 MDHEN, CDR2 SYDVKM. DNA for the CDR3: TGTGCCAGCACCACCTTTTCGTCAGGGGGCCTCTACGAGCAGTACTTC. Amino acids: CASTTFSSGGLYEQYF. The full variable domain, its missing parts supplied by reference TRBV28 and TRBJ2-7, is DVKVTQSSRYLVKRTGEKVFLECVQDMDHENMFWYRQDPGLGLRLIYFSYDVKMKEKGDIPEGYSVSREKKERFSLILESASTNQTSMYLCASTTFSSGGLYEQYFGPGTRLTVT.